Below, 32 T cell receptor beta chains from the same sample are listed, as sequenced in a study of identical twins. TCRdb fed the 5' RACE reads into MiXCR, producing one record per CDR3 protein. The sample lists 420,000 or so distinct CDR3 sequences; approximately 18% were seen once. The material sequenced was naive T cells sorted from blood. These receptor sequences come from a man aged 45-60 years in good health.

This clonotype turned up a few times. The CDR3 reads CASSLELAAYEQYF. CDR3 nucleotides: TGTGCCAGCAGCTTAGAACTAGCGGCCTACGAGCAGTACTTC. The rearrangement links TRBV11-2 to TRBJ2-7; 8 bases fit TRBD2. Germline CDR1 is SGHAT and CDR2 is FQNNGV. The CDR3 has 14 amino acids. V was pared by 0 bases and J by 2 bases, with 0 bases of the junction left unmatched.

This clonotype was counted many times. The V call is TRBV12-3 or TRBV12-4, the J call TRBJ2-4, with D possibly matching TRBD2 (6 bases). The CDR3 is 14 amino acids. Trimming took 3 bases from V and 6 from J, leaving 12 bases between them. CDR3 loop: CASSLEGKGNIQYF. The CDR3 DNA reads TGTGCCAGCAGTTTGGAGGGGAAGGGAAACATTCAGTACTTC.

This clonotype was seen at least ten times. The V call is TRBV20-1, the J call TRBJ2-5; TRBD2 might be the D (5 bases). The CDR3 covers 13 residues. Trimming pared 5 bases from V and 4 bases from J, leaving 14 bases between. CDR1 is DFQATT, CDR2 SNEGSKA, per germline (reference sequence). DNA of the CDR3: TGCAGTGCTTGCGATCTAGCCGGAGAGACCCAGTACTTC. It specifies CSACDLAGETQYF.

This clonotype was counted at least ten times. One junction end disagrees with the germline gene, perhaps due to a read error. The chain combines TRBV6-5 with TRBJ2-1; maybe TRBD1 (6 bases). Germline V gives CDR1 MNHEY, CDR2 SVGAGI. This CDR3 spans 14 amino acids. CDR3 coding DNA: TGTGCCAGCAATTACAGGGACTCCTACAATGAGCAGTTCTTC. Protein: CASNYRDSYNEQFF.

The V gene is TRBV4-3, the J gene TRBJ2-1; 7 bases match TRBD2. J gave up 3 bases and V 3 bases, and 11 bases lay outside the gene matches. CDR1 LGHNA and CDR2 YSLEER come from the germline V gene. The CDR3 has 17 residues. The CDR3 DNA reads as TGCGCCAGCAGCCATCAAGCGGGATCCCCCCTCTACAATGAGCAGTTCTTC. As protein: CASSHQAGSPLYNEQFF.

V is TRBV4-3 and J is TRBJ2-1; 10 positions agree with TRBD2. Germline lookup yields CDR1 LGHNA and CDR2 YSLEER. After removal of 0 bases from V and 6 bases from J, the junction contained 2 bases not matched to a gene. The CDR3 length is 15 residues. CDR3 sequence: CASSQEAGGGNEQFF. CDR3 DNA sequence: TGCGCCAGCAGCCAAGAAGCGGGAGGGGGCAATGAGCAGTTCTTC.

This clonotype was counted only a few times. The chain joins TRBV20-1 to TRBJ1-1; D is possibly TRBD1 (6 bases). This CDR3 contains 16 residues. V was trimmed by 2 bases and J by 0 bases, leaving 16 bases between them. CDR1 and CDR2 (germline): DFQATT, SNEGSKA (reference sequence). In nucleotides, the CDR3 is TGCAGTGCTAGAAAACCAACTGGGACATTGAACACTGAAGCTTTCTTT. This codes for CSARKPTGTLNTEAFF.

This clonotype has at least ten counts. This rearrangement joins TRBV7-2 to TRBJ2-1, with D perhaps matching TRBD1 (6 bases). This CDR3 region has 13 residues. The germline CDR1 and CDR2 sequences are SGHTA and FQGNSA. V dropped 2 bases and J dropped 5 bases, with 7 bases sitting between them. CDR3: CASSLYRDNEQFF. The DNA for the CDR3 is TGTGCCAGCAGCTTATACAGGGACAATGAGCAGTTCTTC.

In this sample, this clonotype turned up many times. The V gene is TRBV3-1, the J gene TRBJ2-4, with D perhaps matching TRBD1 or TRBD2 (6 bases each). Trimming took 4 bases from V and 6 from J, leaving 19 bases between them. In germline, CDR1 is LGHDT, CDR2 YNNKEL (reference sequence). CDR3 length: 16 residues. CDR3 sequence reads: CASSPEWGAGGNIQYF. CDR3 DNA sequence: TGTGCCAGCAGCCCAGAATGGGGGGCCGGGGGAAACATTCAGTACTTC. The whole variable domain, remainder taken from reference TRBV3-1 and TRBJ2-4, is DTAVSQTPKYLVTQMGNDKSIKCEQNLGHDTMYWYKQDSKKFLKIMFSYNNKELIINETVPNRFSPKSPDKAHLNLHINSLELGDSAVYFCASSPEWGAGGNIQYFGAGTRLSVL.

This clonotype was detected only a few times. This chain links TRBV10-3 with TRBJ1-5; TRBD1 aligns across 8 bases. Unmatched junction bases numbered 2, after V lost 4 bases and J lost 3 bases. Germline V gene data show CDR1 as ENHRY and CDR2 as SYGVKD. This CDR3 region has 14 residues. CDR3 residues: CAISGDRINQPQHF. The DNA of the CDR3 is TGTGCCATCAGTGGGGACAGGATCAATCAGCCCCAGCATTTT.

The sample holds many counts of this clonotype. This rearrangement joins TRBV4-2 to TRBJ2-1; 9 bases are a match to TRBD1. Germline V CDR1 and CDR2: LGHNA, YNFKEQ. The CDR3 runs to 12 residues. J lost 14 bases, V lost 1 base, and 3 bases had no gene match. Written as DNA, the CDR3 is TGTGCCAGCAGCCAAGGACAGGGGGAGAAGTTCTTC. Protein product: CASSQGQGEKFF.

This chain uses TRBV20-1 with TRBJ2-3; 11 bases are a match to TRBD2. This CDR3 is built from 16 residues. Germline V gives CDR1 DFQATT, CDR2 SNEGSKA (reference sequence). J gave up 6 bases and V 3 bases, and 11 bases lay outside the gene matches. The CDR3 nucleotides are TGCAGTGCTAGTCTTAGCGGGGGGGGTGCGGTGGATACGCAGTATTTT. Amino acid sequence: CSASLSGGGAVDTQYF.

This clonotype was seen once. The rearrangement uses TRBV3-1 and TRBJ2-5; D unclear. The CDR3 totals 14 residues. V lost 4 bases to trimming and J lost 4 bases, with 13 bases between them. Germline V gene data show CDR1 as LGHDT and CDR2 as YNNKEL (reference sequence). CDR3 in DNA: TGTGCCAGCAGCCGGAAGGTGGTGGGAGAGACCCAGTACTTC. The encoded protein is CASSRKVVGETQYF.

The chain carries TRBV7-2 and TRBJ2-7; 9 nucleotides match TRBD1. The CDR3 spans 16 residues. J lost 5 bases, V lost 7 bases, and 15 bases had no gene match. Germline loops: CDR1 SGHTA, CDR2 FQGNSA. CDR3 protein: CASNPRGGQGRHEQYF. Written as DNA, the CDR3 is TGTGCCAGCAACCCTCGTGGGGGACAGGGTCGACACGAGCAGTACTTC. Based on the CDR3 plus reference TRBV7-2 and TRBJ2-7, the full variable domain is GAGVSQSPSNKVTEKGKDVELRCDPISGHTALYWYRQSLGQGLEFLIYFQGNSAPDKSGLPSDRFSAERTGGSVSTLTIQRTQQEDSAVYLCASNPRGGQGRHEQYFGPGTRLTVT.

This clonotype was found many times. The chain employs TRBV7-9 and TRBJ1-2, with 9 nucleotides matching TRBD1. V dropped 0 bases and J dropped 3; count of bases not matched to a gene: 2. CDR1 is SEHNR and CDR2 is FQNEAQ in the germline V gene (reference sequence). This CDR3 has 15 amino acids. CDR3 DNA sequence: TGTGCCAGCAGCTTAGCCCGACAGGGGGACTATGGCTACACCTTC. Amino acid sequence: CASSLARQGDYGYTF.

This clonotype was seen ten or more times. The chain joins TRBV7-2 to TRBJ2-1; D is ambiguous. The CDR3 runs 12 residues. The ends were cut back, 1 base at V and 9 bases at J, with 7 bases in the middle. Germline lookup yields CDR1 SGHTA and CDR2 FQGNSA. The CDR3 sequence: CASSLVAGEQFF. DNA of the CDR3: TGTGCCAGCAGCTTAGTTGCTGGTGAGCAGTTCTTC.

V is TRBV3-1 and J is TRBJ1-2; tentative D call: TRBD1 (5 bases). There are 14 residues in the CDR3. Trimming removed 4 bases at V and 6 bases at J, with 15 bases between. Germline CDR1 and CDR2: LGHDT and YNNKEL (reference sequence). CDR3 in DNA: TGTGCCAGCAGCCCCCTTCAGGGCCGGGATGGCTACACCTTC. Protein product: CASSPLQGRDGYTF. Full variable domain (outside the CDR3, taken from reference TRBV3-1 and TRBJ1-2): DTAVSQTPKYLVTQMGNDKSIKCEQNLGHDTMYWYKQDSKKFLKIMFSYNNKELIINETVPNRFSPKSPDKAHLNLHINSLELGDSAVYFCASSPLQGRDGYTFGSGTRLTVV.

The chain links TRBV6-5 to TRBJ1-6; TRBD1 might be the D (6 bases). The CDR3 contains 15 residues. CDR1 and CDR2 (germline): MNHEY, SVGAGI. V dropped 2 bases and J dropped 8 bases, with 13 bases sitting between them. Written as DNA, the CDR3 is TGTGCCAGCAGTTACCTACGGGGGGCTCATTCACCCCTCCACTTT. Its protein product is CASSYLRGAHSPLHF.

This clonotype was detected many times. The chain uses TRBV20-1 and TRBJ2-1; 10 positions match TRBD2. Germline CDR1 DFQATT, CDR2 SNEGSKA (reference sequence). The CDR3 covers 15 residues. V lost 6 bases, J lost 6 bases, and 11 bases stayed unmatched. CDR3 amino acids: CSAVAPGLALNEQFF. The CDR3 nucleotides are TGCAGTGCCGTAGCTCCGGGACTAGCGCTCAATGAGCAGTTCTTC.

The genes are TRBV6-2 or TRBV6-3 and TRBJ1-5, with TRBD1 as a possible D gene (6 bases). The ends were cut back, 6 bases at V and 7 bases at J, with 16 bases in the middle. The CDR3 extends over 14 amino acids. CDR1 is MNHEY and CDR2 is SVGEGT in the germline V gene. CDR3 residues: CASRRTAVGQPQHF. Written as DNA, the CDR3 is TGTGCCAGCAGGAGGACAGCCGTAGGGCAGCCCCAGCATTTT.

The chain links TRBV7-9 to TRBJ1-2; 10 bases line up with TRBD1. The CDR3 runs 15 residues. Germline CDR1 and CDR2: SEHNR and FQNEAQ (reference sequence). V lost 3 bases to trimming and J lost 8 bases; unmatched junction nucleotides: 9. The CDR3 DNA is TGTGCCAGCAGCTTTAGGGGACAGGGGTCGAGCGGCTACACCTTC. Its protein product is CASSFRGQGSSGYTF.

This clonotype occurred many times. This rearrangement joins TRBV5-1 to TRBJ2-5; 11 bases match TRBD2. J lost 1 base, V lost 0 bases, and 2 bases had no gene match. This CDR3 is 16 amino acids long. Per the germline V gene, CDR1 is SGHRS and CDR2 is YFSETQ. The CDR3 DNA reads TGCGCCAGCAGCTTGGCAACTAGCGGGGGCCAAGAGACCCAGTACTTC. Amino acids: CASSLATSGGQETQYF.

This clonotype was seen at least ten times. The chain couples TRBV28 to TRBJ2-7; 10 bases agree with TRBD2. The CDR3 spans 14 residues. Germline-derived CDR1 and CDR2 are MDHEN and SYDVKM. Trimming at V came to 3 bases and at J to 6 bases, leaving 5 bases not matched to a gene. In DNA form, the CDR3 reads TGTGCCAGCAGTTTTGGGCTAGCGGGAGTCGAGCAGTACTTC. This sequence encodes CASSFGLAGVEQYF. Full variable domain (missing parts from reference TRBV28 and TRBJ2-7): DVKVTQSSRYLVKRTGEKVFLECVQDMDHENMFWYRQDPGLGLRLIYFSYDVKMKEKGDIPEGYSVSREKKERFSLILESASTNQTSMYLCASSFGLAGVEQYFGPGTRLTVT.

This clonotype was observed many times. The chain uses TRBV15 and TRBJ2-7, with D possibly matching TRBD2 (5 bases). CDR1 is LNHNV, CDR2 YYDKDF, per germline (reference sequence). The CDR3 contains 13 residues. The germline V and J ends were trimmed by 4 bases and 5 bases, with 12 bases remaining between them. The CDR3 sequence is CATSTRGLDEQYF. Here the CDR3 DNA reads TGTGCCACCAGCACCCGGGGTCTTGACGAGCAGTACTTC.

The chain carries TRBV28 and TRBJ2-1; 8 nucleotides align to TRBD1. Germline V lookup: CDR1 MDHEN, CDR2 SYDVKM. With 2 bases clipped from V and 8 bases from J, the junction kept 5 bases outside the gene matches. CDR3 length equals 14 residues. The CDR3 coding sequence is TGTGCCAGCAGTTTACTTGGACAGGGCGATGAGCAGTTCTTC. Its protein is CASSLLGQGDEQFF. Full variable domain (remainder filled in from reference TRBV28 and TRBJ2-1): DVKVTQSSRYLVKRTGEKVFLECVQDMDHENMFWYRQDPGLGLRLIYFSYDVKMKEKGDIPEGYSVSREKKERFSLILESASTNQTSMYLCASSLLGQGDEQFFGPGTRLTVL.

The sample holds a few counts of this clonotype. The chain carries TRBV5-5 and TRBJ2-1; D ambiguous. The germline V gene has CDR1 SGHKS and CDR2 YYEKEE (reference sequence). The CDR3 is 12 amino acids. The ends were cut back, 0 bases at V and 8 bases at J, with 6 bases in the middle. CDR3 DNA sequence: TGTGCCAGCAGCTTGGTCAAGGATGAGCAGTTCTTC. Translation gives CASSLVKDEQFF.

CDR3 amino acids: CASSRTGTGGNTIYF. CDR3 coding DNA: TGCGCCAGCAGCAGGACCGGGACAGGGGGAAACACCATATATTTT. The gene calls are TRBV5-1 and TRBJ1-3; TRBD1 matches 9 bases. V gave up 4 bases and J gave up 4 bases; unmatched junction bases: 6. CDR1 SGHRS and CDR2 YFSETQ come from the germline V gene. This CDR3 has 15 residues.

In this sample, this clonotype turned up a few times. The genes are TRBV20-1 and TRBJ1-4; D ambiguous. Germline assignment: CDR1 DFQATT and CDR2 SNEGSKA (reference sequence). The V and J ends lost 2 bases and 4 bases respectively, with 8 bases between them. CDR3 size: 13 residues. CDR3 DNA: TGCAGTGCTAGACGGGTTAATAATGAAAAACTGTTTTTT. This codes for CSARRVNNEKLFF.

This clonotype was recorded a few times. The V call is TRBV12-3 or TRBV12-4, the J call TRBJ2-2, with 9 bases matching TRBD1. The CDR3 runs to 15 residues. V shed 7 bases, J shed 4 bases, and the junction held 7 bases outside the gene matches. The CDR3 DNA reads as TGTGCCAGCACCCCGGGACAGGGAGCCACCGGGGAGCTGTTTTTT. Translation gives CASTPGQGATGELFF.

The J gene is TRBJ2-7, the V gene TRBV27, with 7 bases fitting TRBD1. Losses at the gene ends were 4 bases for V and 4 bases for J; bases not matched to a gene: 7. The CDR3 runs to 14 residues. CDR1 is MNHEY and CDR2 is SMNVEV in the germline V gene (reference sequence). The CDR3 loop is CASSSDRVGYEQYF. The CDR3 DNA reads as TGTGCCAGCAGTTCCGACAGGGTTGGGTACGAGCAGTACTTC.

This clonotype has a handful of counts. The chain's CDR3 is CASSGGDRLRDEQFF. Here the CDR3 DNA reads TGTGCCAGCAGCGGGGGGGACAGGCTAAGGGATGAGCAGTTCTTC. This chain links TRBV7-9 with TRBJ2-1; possibly TRBD1 for D (8 bases). Trimming shortened V by 5 bases and J by 8 bases, and 19 bases separated the two germline ends. CDR3 length: 15 residues. Germline CDR1 is SEHNR and CDR2 is FQNEAQ (reference sequence).

The chain has TRBV4-1 and TRBJ2-5; 9 bases line up with TRBD2. The J segment lost 6 bases and the V segment lost 2 bases, leaving 16 bases of the junction unmatched. The CDR3 is 18 amino acids. The germline V gene has CDR1 MGHRA and CDR2 YSYEKL. The CDR3 region has the DNA TGCGCCAGCAGCCAATTGGAAGGCGGGGGGGGTTTGGAGAAGACCCAGTACTTC. It is translated as CASSQLEGGGGLEKTQYF.